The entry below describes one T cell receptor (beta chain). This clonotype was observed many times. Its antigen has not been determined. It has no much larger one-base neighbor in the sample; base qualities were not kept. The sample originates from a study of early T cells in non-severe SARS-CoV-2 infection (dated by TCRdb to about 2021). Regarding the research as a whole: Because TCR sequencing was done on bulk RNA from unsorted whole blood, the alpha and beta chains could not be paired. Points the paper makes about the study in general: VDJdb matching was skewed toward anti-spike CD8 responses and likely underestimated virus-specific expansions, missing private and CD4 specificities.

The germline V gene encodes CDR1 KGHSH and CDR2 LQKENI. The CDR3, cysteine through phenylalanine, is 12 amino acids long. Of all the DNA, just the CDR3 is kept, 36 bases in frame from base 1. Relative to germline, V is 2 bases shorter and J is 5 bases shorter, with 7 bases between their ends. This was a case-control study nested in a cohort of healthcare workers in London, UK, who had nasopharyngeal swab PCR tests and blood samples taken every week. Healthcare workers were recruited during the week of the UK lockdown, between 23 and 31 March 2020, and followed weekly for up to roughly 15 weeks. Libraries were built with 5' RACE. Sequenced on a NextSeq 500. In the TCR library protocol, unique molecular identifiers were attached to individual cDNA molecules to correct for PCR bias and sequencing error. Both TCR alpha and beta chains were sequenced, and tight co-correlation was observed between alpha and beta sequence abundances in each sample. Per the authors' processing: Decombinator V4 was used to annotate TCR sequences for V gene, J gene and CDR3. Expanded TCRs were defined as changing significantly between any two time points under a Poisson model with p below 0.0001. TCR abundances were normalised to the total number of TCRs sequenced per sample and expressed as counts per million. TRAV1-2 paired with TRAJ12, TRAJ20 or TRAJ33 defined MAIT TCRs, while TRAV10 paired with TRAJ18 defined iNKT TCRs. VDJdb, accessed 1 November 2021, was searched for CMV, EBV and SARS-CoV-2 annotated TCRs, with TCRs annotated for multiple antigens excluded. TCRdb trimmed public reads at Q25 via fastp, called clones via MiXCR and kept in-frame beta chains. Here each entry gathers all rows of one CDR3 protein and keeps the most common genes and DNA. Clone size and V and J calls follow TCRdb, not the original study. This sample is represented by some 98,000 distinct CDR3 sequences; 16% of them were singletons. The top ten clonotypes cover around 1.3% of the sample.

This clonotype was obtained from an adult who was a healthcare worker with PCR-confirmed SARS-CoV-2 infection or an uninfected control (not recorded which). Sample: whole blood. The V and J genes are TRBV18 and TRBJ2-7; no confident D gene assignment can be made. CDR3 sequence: CASSPRADEQYF. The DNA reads TGTGCCAGCTCACCAAGAGCTGACGAGCAGTACTTC.